The clone carrying this T cell receptor beta chain occurred many times. Its antigen is undetermined. At one boundary the junction diverges from the germline segment, which might be a read error. This sample is drawn from a study of neurological immune-mediated disorders. Findings of the study overall: HTLV-1-associated myelopathy showed the most TCR clonal expansion; multiple sclerosis the least, below healthy controls.

Over 180 million TCR-beta sequences (from 15-18 subjects) were yielded by each sequencing run. TCRdb re-called the 5' RACE reads through MiXCR, storing one row per CDR3 protein. Seen here are 74,000 or so distinct CDR3 sequences, 9.4% observed once, and the top ten hold about 1.7%. Germline V gene sequence: CDR1 SGHRS, CDR2 YFSETQ. The CDR3 contains 13 residues. Sample: PBMCs. The sequence came from a man aged 45 to 65 in good health. The chain is built from TRBV5-1 and TRBJ2-1, with D uncertain. The CDR3, as DNA: TGCGCCAGCAGCGCCGATTCGAACAACAATGTGGTCTTC. It encodes CASSADSNNNVVF. The entire variable domain, with the rest obtained from reference TRBV5-1 and TRBJ2-1, is as follows: KAGVTQTPRYLIKTRGQQVTLSCSPISGHRSVSWYQQTPGQGLQFLFEYFSETQRNKGNFPGRFSGRQFSNSRSEMNVSTLELGDSALYLCASSADSNNNVVFGPGTRLTVL.